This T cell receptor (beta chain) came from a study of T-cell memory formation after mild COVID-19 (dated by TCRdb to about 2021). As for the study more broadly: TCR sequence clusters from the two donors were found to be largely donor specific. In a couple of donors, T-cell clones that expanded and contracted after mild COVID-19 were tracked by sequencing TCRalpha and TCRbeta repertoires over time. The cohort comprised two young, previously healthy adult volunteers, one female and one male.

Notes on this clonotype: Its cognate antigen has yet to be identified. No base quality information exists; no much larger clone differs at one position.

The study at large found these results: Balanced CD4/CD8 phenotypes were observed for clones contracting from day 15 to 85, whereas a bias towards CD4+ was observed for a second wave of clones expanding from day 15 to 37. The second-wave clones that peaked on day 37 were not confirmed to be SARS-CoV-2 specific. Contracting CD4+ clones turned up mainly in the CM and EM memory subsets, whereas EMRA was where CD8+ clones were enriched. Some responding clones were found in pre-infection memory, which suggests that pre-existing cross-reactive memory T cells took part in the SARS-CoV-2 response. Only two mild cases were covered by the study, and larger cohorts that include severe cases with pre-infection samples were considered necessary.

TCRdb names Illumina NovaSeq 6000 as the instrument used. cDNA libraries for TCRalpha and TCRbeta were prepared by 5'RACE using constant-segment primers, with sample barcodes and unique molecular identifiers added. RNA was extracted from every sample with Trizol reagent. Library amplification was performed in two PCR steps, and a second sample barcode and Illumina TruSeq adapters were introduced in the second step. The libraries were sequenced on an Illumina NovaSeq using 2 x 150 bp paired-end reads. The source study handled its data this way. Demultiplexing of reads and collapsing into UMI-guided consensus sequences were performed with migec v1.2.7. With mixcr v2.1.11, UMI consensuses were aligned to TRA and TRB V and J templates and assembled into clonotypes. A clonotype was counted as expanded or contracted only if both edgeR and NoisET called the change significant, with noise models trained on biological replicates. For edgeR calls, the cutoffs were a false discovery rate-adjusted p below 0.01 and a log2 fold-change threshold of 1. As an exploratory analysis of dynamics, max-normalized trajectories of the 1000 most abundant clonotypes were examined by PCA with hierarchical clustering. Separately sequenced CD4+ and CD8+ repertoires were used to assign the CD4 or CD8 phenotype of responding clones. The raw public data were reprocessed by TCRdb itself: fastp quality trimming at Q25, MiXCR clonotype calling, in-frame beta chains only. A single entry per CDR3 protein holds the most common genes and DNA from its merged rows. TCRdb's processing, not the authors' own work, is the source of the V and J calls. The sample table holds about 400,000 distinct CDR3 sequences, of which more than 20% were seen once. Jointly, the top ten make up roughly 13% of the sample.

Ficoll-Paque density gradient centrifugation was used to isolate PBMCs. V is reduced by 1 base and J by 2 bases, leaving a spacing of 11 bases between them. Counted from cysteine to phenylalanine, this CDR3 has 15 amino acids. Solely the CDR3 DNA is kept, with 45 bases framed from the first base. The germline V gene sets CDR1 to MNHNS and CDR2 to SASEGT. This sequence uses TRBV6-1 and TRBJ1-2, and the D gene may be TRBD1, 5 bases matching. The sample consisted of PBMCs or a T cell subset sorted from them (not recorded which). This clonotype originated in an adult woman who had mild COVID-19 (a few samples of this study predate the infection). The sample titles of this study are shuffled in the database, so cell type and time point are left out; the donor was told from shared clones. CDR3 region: CASSEEVRENYGYTF. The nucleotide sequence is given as TGTGCCAGCAGTGAAGAAGTCAGGGAGAACTATGGCTACACCTTC.